A selection of T cell receptor beta chains follows, all from one sample in a study of blood T cell repertoires in COVID-19. Assay: immunoSEQ multiplex PCR; the TCRdb copy retains only in-frame clones and omits some. The top ten clones hold 8.1% of a sample with 14,000 or so clones, around 91% of them seen once. Material for sequencing was peripheral blood. The source of these receptors is a human donor in a cohort sampled during active COVID-19. The CDR3 runs from the conserved cysteine through the conserved F or W. D genes are given only for firm matches. Some rows mark clone size as missing; the rest say once, few, many or name a class of expanded clone.

V gene	J gene	clone size	D gene	CDR3 protein	CDR3 DNA
TRBV19	TRBJ2-6	NA	TRBD2	CASSIRTSAGFGANVLTF	TGTGCCAGTAGTATTAGGACTAGCGCCGGCTTTGGGGCCAACGTCCTGACTTTC
TRBV5-1	TRBJ1-1	NA	NA	CASSLDRRNTEAFF	TGCGCCAGCAGCTTGGACAGGCGGAACACTGAAGCTTTCTTT
TRBV5-1	TRBJ2-1	NA	TRBD1	CASSWDRGYEQFF	TGCGCCAGCAGCTGGGACAGGGGGTATGAGCAGTTCTTC
TRBV3-1/TRBV3-2	TRBJ2-5	NA	TRBD1	CASSHRQTGEETQYF	TGTGCCAGCAGCCACAGACAAACAGGGGAGGAGACCCAGTACTTC
TRBV6-5	TRBJ1-6	NA	NA	CASSQISDSPLHF	TGTGCCAGCAGCCAAATCTCAGATTCACCCCTCCACTTT
TRBV6-5	TRBJ1-2	NA	NA	CASSYGRSRGYTF	TGTGCCAGCAGTTACGGCCGCTCCCGTGGCTACACCTTC
TRBV7-8	TRBJ1-5	NA	TRBD1	CASSASGQAEGPQHF	TGTGCCAGCAGCGCGTCGGGACAGGCGGAGGGGCCCCAGCATTTT
TRBV7-2	TRBJ2-3	NA	NA	CASSRDFLTDTQYF	TGTGCCAGCAGTCGGGATTTCCTGACAGATACGCAGTATTTT
TRBV19	TRBJ1-1	NA	NA	CASLKSGNMNTEAFF	TGTGCCAGCCTAAAGTCAGGGAACATGAACACTGAAGCTTTCTTT
TRBV5-4	TRBJ1-1	NA	NA	CASSRSLTGNTEAFF	TGTGCCAGCAGCCGGAGCTTAACAGGGAACACTGAAGCTTTCTTT
TRBV30	TRBJ2-7	once	NA	CAWSLLTGHGEQYF	TGTGCCTGGAGTCTATTGACAGGACACGGCGAGCAGTACTTC
TRBV28	TRBJ1-5	NA	NA	CASNRIYSNQPQHF	TGTGCCAGCAACAGGATCTATAGCAATCAGCCCCAGCATTTT
TRBV6-6	TRBJ1-4	few	NA	CASSYGGEANEKLFF	TGTGCCAGCAGTTACGGAGGGGAGGCTAATGAAAAACTGTTTTTT
TRBV15	TRBJ2-7	once	NA	CATSRDIDEQYF	TGTGCCACCAGCAGAGATATTGACGAGCAGTACTTC
TRBV6-6	TRBJ2-3	NA	NA	CASSWTGAGDTQYF	TGTGCCAGCAGTTGGACGGGAGCGGGAGATACGCAGTATTTT
TRBV7-9	TRBJ2-5	NA	TRBD2	CASSLVPSGRGETQYF	TGTGCCAGCAGCTTAGTCCCTAGCGGGAGAGGAGAGACCCAGTACTTC
TRBV28	TRBJ1-2	NA	NA	CASSATRGYTF	TGTGCCAGCAGTGCGACACGAGGCTACACCTTC
TRBV4-3	TRBJ2-2	NA	TRBD1	CASSPGTGSNTGELFF	TGCGCCAGCAGCCCTGGGACAGGCTCGAACACCGGGGAGCTGTTTTTT
TRBV7-2	TRBJ2-1	NA	TRBD1	CASSLAGTEVYNEQFF	TGTGCCAGCAGCTTAGCTGGGACAGAAGTCTACAATGAGCAGTTCTTC
TRBV5-1	TRBJ2-1	once	TRBD2	CASSLASSGSSYNEQFF	TGCGCCAGCAGCTTGGCGTCTAGCGGAAGCTCCTACAATGAGCAGTTCTTC
TRBV5-5	TRBJ2-7	once	TRBD1	CASSFTGTGVREQYF	TGTGCCAGCAGCTTTACCGGGACAGGGGTGAGAGAGCAGTACTTC
TRBV29-1	TRBJ1-6	once	NA	CSVKDTRNSPLHF	TGCAGCGTTAAGGACACTCGAAATTCACCCCTCCACTTT
TRBV6-6	TRBJ1-6	few	NA	CASSLQGPHSPLHF	TGTGCCAGCAGTTTACAGGGACCTCATTCACCCCTCCACTTT
TRBV5-8	TRBJ2-1	few	TRBD1	CASSEPGQTSYNEQFF	TGTGCCAGCAGCGAACCGGGACAGACCTCCTACAATGAGCAGTTCTTC
TRBV28	TRBJ2-2	NA	NA	CASSPTDNTGELFF	TGTGCCAGCAGCCCGACAGATAACACCGGGGAGCTGTTTTTT
TRBV5-6	TRBJ2-7	NA	TRBD2	CASSLAGGGYEQYF	TGTGCCAGCAGCTTGGCGGGGGGGGGTTACGAGCAGTACTTC
TRBV28	TRBJ2-2	once	TRBD2	CASTPGLAGPNTGELFF	TGTGCCAGCACCCCGGGACTAGCGGGGCCAAACACCGGGGAGCTGTTTTTT
TRBV11-3	TRBJ2-2	NA	TRBD2	CASSSPGLAGGPTGELFF	TGTGCCAGCAGCTCCCCGGGACTAGCGGGAGGGCCGACCGGGGAGCTGTTTTTT
TRBV29-1	TRBJ1-5	NA	NA	CSAQGGGQPQHF	TGCAGCGCCCAGGGAGGAGGGCAGCCCCAGCATTTT
TRBV3-1/TRBV3-2	TRBJ1-4	NA	NA	CASSRRGHF	TGTGCCAGCAGCCGGAGGGGTCATTTT